This T cell receptor (beta chain) is drawn from a study of blood T cells in healthy people across ages. Study-wide results and caveats: More naive CD4+ cells and higher diversity were found in long-lived than in aged donors. The study found TCR beta diversity correlated strongly with naive T cell percentage.

Those donating, healthy Caucasian individuals from Russia, were aged about 6 to 100. PBMCs were isolated at a quantity of at least 6 million per sample. V trimming: 6 bases; J trimming: 0 bases; junction bases outside the gene matches: 7. The length of the CDR3 is 14 residues. Per the germline V gene, CDR1 is DFQATT and CDR2 is SNEGSKA (reference sequence). The second PCR ran about 6 to 11 cycles with a sample-barcoded 5' primer and J-beta primers. TCRdb re-called the 5' RACE reads with MiXCR, one entry per CDR3 protein. The repertoire holds hundreds of thousands of distinct CDR3 sequences, around 54% seen once, with over 30% in the top ten. To note about this clonotype: Its antigen is as yet unknown.

The sequenced sample consisted of blood. The V call is TRBV20-1, the J call TRBJ1-2; 7 nucleotides match TRBD1. This clonotype was obtained from a man aged 55 to 70 in good health. The CDR3 sequence is CSAPGQSTNYGYTF. Here the CDR3 DNA reads TGCAGTGCCCCGGGACAGTCTACTAACTATGGCTACACCTTC.